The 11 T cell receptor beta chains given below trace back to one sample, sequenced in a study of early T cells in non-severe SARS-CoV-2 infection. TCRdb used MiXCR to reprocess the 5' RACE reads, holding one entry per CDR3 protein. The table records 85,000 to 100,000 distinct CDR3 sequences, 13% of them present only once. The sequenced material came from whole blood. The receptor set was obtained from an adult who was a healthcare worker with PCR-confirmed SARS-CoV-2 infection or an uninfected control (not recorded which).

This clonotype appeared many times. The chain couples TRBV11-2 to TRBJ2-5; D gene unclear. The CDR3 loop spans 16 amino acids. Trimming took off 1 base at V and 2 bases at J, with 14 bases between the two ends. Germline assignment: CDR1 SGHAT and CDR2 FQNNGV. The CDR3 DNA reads TGTGCCAGCAGCTTAGTTTTCCAGATGGGGCAAGAGACCCAGTACTTC. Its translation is CASSLVFQMGQETQYF.

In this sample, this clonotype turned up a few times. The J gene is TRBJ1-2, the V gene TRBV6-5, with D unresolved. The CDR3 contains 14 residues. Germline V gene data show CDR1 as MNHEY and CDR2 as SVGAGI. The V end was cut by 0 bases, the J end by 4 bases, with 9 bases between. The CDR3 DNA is TGTGCCAGCAGTTACTCGTCGCCAGGCTATGGCTACACCTTC. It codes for CASSYSSPGYGYTF.

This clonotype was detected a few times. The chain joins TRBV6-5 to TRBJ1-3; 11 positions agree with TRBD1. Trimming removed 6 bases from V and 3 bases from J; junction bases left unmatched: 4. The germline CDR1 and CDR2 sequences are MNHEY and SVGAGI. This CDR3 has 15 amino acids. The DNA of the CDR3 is TGTGCCAGCAGCCAGGGACAGGGGGATGGAAACACCATATATTTT. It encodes CASSQGQGDGNTIYF.

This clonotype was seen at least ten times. CDR3 coding DNA: TGTGCCAGCAGTGGTCGTCCCTCTGGAAACACCATATATTTT. Protein: CASSGRPSGNTIYF. V gene TRBV2 combines with J gene TRBJ1-3; D gene unclear. V lost 4 bases and J lost 0, with 7 bases in between. The CDR3 is 14 residues long. The germline V gene has CDR1 SNHLY and CDR2 FYNNEI.

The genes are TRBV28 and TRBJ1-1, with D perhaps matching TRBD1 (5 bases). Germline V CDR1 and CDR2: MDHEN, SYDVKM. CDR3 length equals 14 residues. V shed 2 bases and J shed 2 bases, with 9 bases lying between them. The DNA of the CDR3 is TGTGCCAGCAGTTTAGTGCAGGGAAACACTGAAGCTTTCTTT. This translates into CASSLVQGNTEAFF.

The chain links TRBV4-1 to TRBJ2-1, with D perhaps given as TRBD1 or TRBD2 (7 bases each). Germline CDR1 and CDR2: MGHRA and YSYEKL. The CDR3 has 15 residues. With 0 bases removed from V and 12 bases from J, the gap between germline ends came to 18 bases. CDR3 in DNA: TGCGCCAGCAGCCAAGATCCTCGTACAGGGGAGGGGCAGTTCTTC. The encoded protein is CASSQDPRTGEGQFF.

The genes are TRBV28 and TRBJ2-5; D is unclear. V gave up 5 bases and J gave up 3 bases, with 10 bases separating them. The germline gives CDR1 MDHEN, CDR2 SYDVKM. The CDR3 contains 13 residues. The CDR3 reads CASSPMGKETQYF. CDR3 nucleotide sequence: TGTGCCAGCAGTCCTATGGGGAAAGAGACCCAGTACTTC.

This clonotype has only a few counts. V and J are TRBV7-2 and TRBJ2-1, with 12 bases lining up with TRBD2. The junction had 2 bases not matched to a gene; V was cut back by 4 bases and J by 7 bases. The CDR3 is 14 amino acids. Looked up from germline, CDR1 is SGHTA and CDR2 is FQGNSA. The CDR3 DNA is TGTGCCAGCAGCTACGGACTAGCGGGGAATGAGCAGTTCTTC. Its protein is CASSYGLAGNEQFF.

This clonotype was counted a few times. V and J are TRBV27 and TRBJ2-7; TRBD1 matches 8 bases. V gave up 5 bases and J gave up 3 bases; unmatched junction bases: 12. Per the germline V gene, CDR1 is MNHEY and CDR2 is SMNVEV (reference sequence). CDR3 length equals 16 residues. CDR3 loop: CASSARTGLRVYEQYF. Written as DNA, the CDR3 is TGTGCCAGCAGTGCCCGGACAGGGTTGAGGGTCTACGAGCAGTACTTC.

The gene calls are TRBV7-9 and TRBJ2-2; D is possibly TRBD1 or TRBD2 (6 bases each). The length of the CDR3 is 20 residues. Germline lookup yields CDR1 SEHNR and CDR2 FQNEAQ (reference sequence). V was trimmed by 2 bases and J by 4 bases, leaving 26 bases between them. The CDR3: CASSLLVGGPGTYSTGELFF. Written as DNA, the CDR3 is TGTGCCAGCAGCTTACTGGTGGGGGGCCCCGGGACTTACAGCACCGGGGAGCTGTTTTTT.

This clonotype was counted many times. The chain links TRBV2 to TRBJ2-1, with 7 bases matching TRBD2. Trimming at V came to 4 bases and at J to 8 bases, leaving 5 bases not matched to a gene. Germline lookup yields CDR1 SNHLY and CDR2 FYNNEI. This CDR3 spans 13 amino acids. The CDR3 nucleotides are TGTGCCAGCAGTGCTACACGGGGGGATGAGCAGTTCTTC. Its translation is CASSATRGDEQFF.